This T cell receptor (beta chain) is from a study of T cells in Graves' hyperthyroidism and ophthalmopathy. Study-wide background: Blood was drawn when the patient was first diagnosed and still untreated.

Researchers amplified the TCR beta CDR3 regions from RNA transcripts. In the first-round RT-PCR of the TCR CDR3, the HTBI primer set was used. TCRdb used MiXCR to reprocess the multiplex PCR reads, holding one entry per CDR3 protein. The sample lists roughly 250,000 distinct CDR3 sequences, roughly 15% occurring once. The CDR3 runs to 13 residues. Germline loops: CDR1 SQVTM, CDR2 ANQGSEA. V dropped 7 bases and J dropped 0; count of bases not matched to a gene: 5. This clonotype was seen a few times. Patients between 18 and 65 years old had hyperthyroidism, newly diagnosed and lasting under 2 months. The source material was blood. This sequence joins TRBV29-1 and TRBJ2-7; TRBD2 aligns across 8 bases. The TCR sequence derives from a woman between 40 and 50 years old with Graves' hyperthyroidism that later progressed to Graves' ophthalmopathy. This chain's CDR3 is CSATSGSSYEQYF. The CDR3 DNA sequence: TGCAGCGCCACTAGCGGAAGCTCCTACGAGCAGTACTTC.